This T cell receptor beta chain appears in the sequencing data of a study of cytomegalovirus exposure and HLA in healthy donors (dated by TCRdb to 2016 to 2017). Looking at the study overall: An earlier analysis of roughly 500 of the donors reported roughly 300 Gb of sequence data and around 120 million unique TCR beta sequences from about 180 million T cells. About 280 gigabases of sequencing data and 70 million to 100 million unique TCR sequences made up an early release that covered 500 to 700 HLA-typed donors. Among the roughly 410 genotyped donors, around 79% belonged to the genetic ancestry cluster associated with self-reported Caucasian donors. The aim of the study was to test whether cataloging public T cell receptors could identify signatures of past pathogen exposure. The study profiled the T cell repertoires of about 720 subjects by immunosequencing and related them to cytomegalovirus serostatus. Along with the roughly 700-subject first cohort, a separate validation cohort of around 110 different subjects was used. To predict cytomegalovirus infection status, the study combined high-throughput TCR immunosequencing, statistical association of individual TCRs with disease status, and machine learning. To study patterns of TCR occurrence, a later analysis re-analyzed previously published TCR beta repertoires from 550 to 800 donors and added high-resolution HLA genotyping. In the later analysis, no new phenotypic data were used to find candidate immune exposures; instead, reliance was placed on TCR beta sequences and their occurrence across donors. An earlier analysis of 587 of the donors used high-throughput TCR beta sequencing to judge whether each TCR beta V gene segment behaved as functional or pseudogenic. Alongside the repertoire data, information on donor age, sex, ethnicity and CMV serostatus was compiled. In a later genetic analysis, genome-wide SNP genotypes for about three fifths of the 666 donors were used, and that subset was treated as a discovery cohort. Every discovery cohort repertoire had been produced on one sequencing platform. HLA typing included class I and class II loci at four-digit resolution. Typing coverage varied by locus: about 629-630 donors for A, B, C, DRB1 and DQB1; about 520 for DQA1; some 610 for DPA1; roughly 470 for DPB1. Because of strong linkage in the cohort, 5 or 6 DR-DQ haplotypes were treated as single units for association and clustering. Among about 360 genotyped donors of the cohort, an average of roughly 240,000 unique TCR beta nucleotide sequences were sequenced per donor, roughly 18% of them non-productive. Results the study describes overall, beyond this receptor: A few of the identified cytomegalovirus-associated TCR beta chains were confirmed in vitro to be specific for cytomegalovirus antigens. Broadly in line with IMGT annotations, most TCR beta V segments showed up in productive rearrangements about 87% or about 30% of the time in an earlier analysis of approximately 640 of the donors. In a later analysis, HLA-associated TCR beta chains showed more clonal expansion and lower generation probabilities than non-associated chains that were equally common. Sequencing depth was assumed to be roughly uniform across donors in the presence/absence analyses, though that assumption may not hold. It was suggested by the authors that the approach could potentially be generalized to other disease states and immunological phenotypes. When HLA alleles, especially DR and DQ, strongly co-occurred, attributing TCR associations to individual alleles was difficult. According to a later analysis, parvovirus B19, influenza, CMV and Epstein-Barr virus appeared linked to several top co-occurrence clusters. The study gave a list of more than 150 TCR beta chains associated with cytomegalovirus. In a later genetic analysis, a missense DCLRE1C variant was associated with V-gene and J-gene trimming of TCR beta chains, and the association was replicated in an independent cohort. Linkage disequilibrium might explain the correlated functional status among segregating V segments, but an unknown experimental factor could not be ruled out. For the cohort, immune exposure information was limited to CMV serostatus. HLA typing was unavailable for some donors at each locus, so association tests used only the typed subset. According to a later genetic analysis, donors in an Asian-associated ancestry cluster had fewer N-insertions in productive TCRs than the approximately 630-donor mean. A further reported finding was that TCR beta sequences accurately predicted the HLA-A and HLA-B alleles for most subjects in the first cohort. The cohort was sequenced for TCR beta chains only, and without alpha or paired-chain data the features that could be detected were limited. Cytomegalovirus status was reported to be diagnosed by the classifier with high specificity and sensitivity in both the original and validation cohorts. The earlier analysis of almost 600 of the donors excluded fewer than 20 rarely observed V segments, including chromosome 9 orphons, because counts were too low. Some IMGT-functional V segments, including TRBV6-2 and TRBV6-3, could not be distinguished by the 87-base-pair reads and were therefore excluded. A cluster of highly shared sequence variants was judged likely to represent a technical artifact of the sequencing pipeline. In a later analysis, most CMV-associated TCR beta chains were found to appear HLA-restricted, with HLA associations seemingly driven largely by CMV exposure. At a false discovery rate of 0.05, a later analysis linked 15,000 to 20,000 TCR beta sequences to specific HLA alleles. In a later analysis, the rate of TCR association differed among HLA loci, with DRB1 alleles having the most associated TCRs and HLA-C alleles having the fewest. While some public TCRs were present in many individuals, most TCR sequences turned up only very rarely across donors.

Regarding this clone: The antigen it binds to is not known. Per-base quality was not reported, and no clone a single base away is much larger than it.

To prepare the library, the immunoSEQ multiplex PCR assay was applied. A mixture of 60 forward primers for TCR Vbeta segments and 13 reverse primers for TCR Jbeta segments was used in the multiplex PCR. A multiplex PCR assay on genomic DNA amplified the CDR3 region of rearranged TCR beta genes. On the Illumina HiSeq System, the amplified TCR beta libraries were sequenced as 87-base-pair reads. The authors' analysis ran thus. In a later analysis, tens of millions of unique TCR beta chains were counted across the 650 to 700 repertoires, and roughly 11 million of these chains were shared by at least two donors. Raw reads were error-corrected and collapsed into unique sequences with a nearest-neighbor algorithm that merged closely related sequences to remove PCR and sequencing errors. V, D and J gene segments were assigned by aligning CDR3 sequences to IMGT reference sequences. For a sequence to be retained, at least a six-nucleotide match to both a V gene segment and a J gene segment was required. A rearrangement counted as productive if the CDR3 had no stop codons and remained in frame with V and J, and every other rearrangement counted as non-productive. Following IMGT convention, CDR3 was defined as the stretch from the second conserved V-encoded cysteine to the conserved J-encoded phenylalanine. The earlier analysis of a few hundred of the donors excluded sequences that lacked an unambiguous match to a single V gene segment. An earlier analysis of 550 to 650 of the donors classified V segments as functional when productive rearrangements were above 56.7% and as segregating when the standard deviation between donors was above 5%. A statistical classification framework was developed to diagnose cytomegalovirus status using the catalog of TCR beta chain sequences. In a later analysis, V and J genes were assigned by comparing TCR nucleotide sequences against IMGT/GENE-DB human TR gene sequences. The TCRdist pipeline was used in a later analysis to assign CDR3 sequences and most-parsimonious VDJ recombination scenarios. In a later analysis, each TCR beta chain was defined by its CDR3 amino acid sequence together with its V-gene family, and reads lacking a unique V-gene family were excluded. In a later analysis, 500 to 700 highly shared, low-generation-probability nucleotide sequences were removed to address suspected cross-contamination and a sequencing artifact. A later analysis calculated a clonal expansion index for each public chain from normalized within-repertoire ranks of inferred template counts. Generation probabilities in a later analysis came from a VDJ recombination model fitted to out-of-frame rearrangements, and those results were checked against IGoR. In a later analysis, hypergeometric tests were used to score TCR-TCR, TCR-HLA and TCR-CMV co-occurrence, with a repertoire-size bias correction applied to TCR pairs. To estimate false discovery rates, a later analysis permuted the HLA or CMV assignments 20 times. In a later analysis, co-occurring TCRs were grouped with DBSCAN, and TCRdist sequence similarity was added when clustering was performed within HLA-allele-positive subsets. Co-occurrence clustering excluded repertoires with fewer than 30,000 or more than 120,000 public chains, plus five with anomalous nucleotide sharing. Drawn from immuneACCESS, this table holds only the in-frame rearrangements with V and J called that TCRdb kept. Clones are partly lost; checked studies trace under half to an unresolved V gene and leave the rest unexplained. V, J and clone size were drawn from that table, and D and trimming were deduced from the DNA. The sample table records 150,000 to 200,000 clones; nearly 80% of these occur just once. Together, the top ten hold 14% of the sample.

V is cut back by 3 bases and J by 8 bases, with 25 bases in the junction unmatched. Based on the germline V gene, the CDR1 and CDR2 sequences are LGHNA and YSLEER. Measured from the cysteine to the phenylalanine, the CDR3 is 20 residues long. Here the CDR3 DNA is all that survives: 60 bases in frame from base 1. The cohort was made up of 666 healthy bone marrow donors. At the time of sampling, every cohort member was nominally healthy, though immune exposures that went unrecorded were likely present. The donor was CMV seronegative and was included in the group of over 300 seronegative cohort members. Every donor gave a peripheral blood sample, and the peripheral blood mononuclear cells from that sample were used for TCR beta sequencing. The Qiagen DNeasy Blood Extraction Kit was used to extract genomic DNA from the blood cell samples.

The chain was built from TRBV4-3 and TRBJ2-3; TRBD1 aligns with 8 central bases. The sequencing input was PBMCs. This TCR was recovered from a woman between 40 and 50 years old in good health and CMV-seronegative. The encoded CDR3 is CASSHGYRDRIKPASITQYF. Here is the DNA: TGCGCCAGCAGCCACGGTTACCGGGACAGGATAAAGCCGGCCAGCATTACGCAGTATTTT.